The 28 T cell receptor beta chains listed next were all sequenced from one sample in a study of blood T cell repertoires in COVID-19. Clones were read by immunoSEQ multiplex PCR, and TCRdb kept only the in-frame ones, dropping some. The sample records about 190,000 clones, 90% being singletons. The sequenced material came from peripheral blood. These TCRs come from a man between 50 and 59 years old with acute or convalescent COVID-19.

The J gene is TRBJ2-7, the V gene TRBV4-2, with D perhaps matching TRBD2 (6 bases). This CDR3 has 15 amino acids. The V gene's germline CDR1 is LGHNA and CDR2 YNFKEQ. Trimming cost V 2 bases and J 0 bases, with 11 bases left between them. CDR3 protein: CASSQTGTSSYEQYF. The DNA of the CDR3 is TGTGCCAGCAGCCAAACCGGGACTTCCTCCTACGAGCAGTACTTC.

The CDR3 sequence is CASSQGTPSTDTQYF. The CDR3 DNA follows: TGTGCCAGCAGCCAAGGAACACCCAGCACAGATACGCAGTATTTT. The chain joins TRBV3-1 (or the pseudogene TRBV3-2) to TRBJ2-3, with D unclear. Trimming pared 1 base from V and 0 bases from J, leaving 8 bases between. Germline assignment: CDR1 LGHDT and CDR2 YNNKEL (reference sequence). The CDR3 runs 15 residues.

This clone was found a few times. The CDR3 protein is CASSESRGYSPLHF. The CDR3 DNA is TGTGCCAGCAGTGAATCCAGGGGTTATTCACCCCTCCACTTT. The V gene is TRBV2, the J gene TRBJ1-6; D may be TRBD1 (6 bases). Germline CDR1 SNHLY, CDR2 FYNNEI. The CDR3 contains 14 residues. V was shortened by 2 bases and J by 8 bases, with 10 bases between the two germline ends.

The CDR3 sequence is CAAGQSTDTQYF. The CDR3 nucleotides are TGCGCCGCCGGACAGTCCACAGATACGCAGTATTTT. This sequence joins TRBV10-1 and TRBJ2-3, with D perhaps TRBD1 (6 bases). V lost 11 bases, J lost 2 bases, and 11 bases lay in between. CDR1 WNHNN and CDR2 SYGVQD come from the germline V gene (reference sequence). The CDR3 extends over 12 amino acids.

This rearrangement joins TRBV19 to TRBJ1-5, with D perhaps TRBD1 (5 bases). The CDR3 length is 13 residues. The germline gives CDR1 LNHDA, CDR2 SQIVND (reference sequence). The germline V and J ends were trimmed by 3 bases and 5 bases, with 8 bases remaining between them. CDR3 sequence reads: CASSIKGDQPQHF. DNA for the CDR3: TGTGCCAGTAGTATTAAAGGGGATCAGCCCCAGCATTTT.

In this sample, this clone turned up once. This chain links TRBV28 with TRBJ1-2, with 7 positions matching TRBD1. The CDR3 runs 13 residues. V lost 6 bases and J lost 4; bases outside the gene matches: 5. The germline gives CDR1 MDHEN, CDR2 SYDVKM. This CDR3 is CASSPGGPYGYTF. The CDR3 nucleotides read TGTGCCAGCAGCCCAGGGGGACCCTATGGCTACACCTTC.

The gene calls are TRBV27 and TRBJ2-1; D may be TRBD1 (6 bases). There are 13 residues in the CDR3. The V gene's germline CDR1 is MNHEY and CDR2 SMNVEV (reference sequence). V was trimmed by 5 bases and J by 6 bases, leaving 11 bases between them. The CDR3 nucleotides are TGTGCCAGCAGTCCAAGCAGGGGCAATGAGCAGTTCTTC. As protein: CASSPSRGNEQFF.

This chain connects TRBV5-6 to TRBJ1-1; D not certain. From germline, CDR1 is SGHDT and CDR2 YYEEEE. Trimming removed 0 bases from V and 1 base from J, with 7 bases in between. This CDR3 comprises 14 residues. The CDR3 spells CASSLAERNTEAFF. DNA for the CDR3: TGTGCCAGCAGCTTGGCCGAGAGGAACACTGAAGCTTTCTTT.

CDR3 bases: TGTGCCAGCAGCTTCCCCGAAGAGGAGCAGTACTTC. This translates into CASSFPEEEQYF. V gene TRBV5-5 combines with J gene TRBJ2-7, with D unresolved. Germline lookup yields CDR1 SGHKS and CDR2 YYEKEE (reference sequence). The ends were cut back, 2 bases at V and 7 bases at J, with 10 bases in the middle. The CDR3 sequence is 12 residues long.

The V gene is TRBV6-2 or TRBV6-3, the J gene TRBJ2-2, with TRBD1 matching over 8 bases. This CDR3 has 16 residues. The V gene's germline CDR1 is MNHEY and CDR2 SVGEGT. After removal of 5 bases from V and 3 bases from J, the junction contained 8 bases not matched to a gene. CDR3 nucleotides: TGTGCCAGCAGTGACCCGACAGGGGAGGACACCGGGGAGCTGTTTTTT. Its protein product is CASSDPTGEDTGELFF.

The V call is TRBV6-5, the J call TRBJ2-5; 7 nucleotides line up with TRBD1. Germline V gene data show CDR1 as MNHEY and CDR2 as SVGAGI. The CDR3 has 16 amino acids. V lost 0 bases to trimming and J lost 1 base; unmatched junction nucleotides: 5. Here the CDR3 DNA reads TGTGCCAGCAGTTACTCGTCCCACAGGGGCCAAGAGACCCAGTACTTC. Encoded protein: CASSYSSHRGQETQYF.

The chain couples TRBV7-2 to TRBJ1-5, with TRBD1 matching over 9 bases. J lost 9 bases, V lost 6 bases, and 12 bases had no gene match. The CDR3 extends over 15 amino acids. The germline V gene encodes CDR1 SGHTA and CDR2 FQGNSA. This CDR3 is CASSPMGQGELPQHF. CDR3 coding DNA: TGTGCCAGCAGTCCTATGGGACAGGGTGAATTGCCCCAGCATTTT.

The chain carries TRBV7-2 and TRBJ2-7; D might be TRBD1 (6 bases). Germline V gene lookup returns CDR1 SGHTA and CDR2 FQGNSA. V lost 1 base and J 3 bases, leaving 7 bases between the germline ends. The CDR3 is 13 residues long. CDR3 sequence (DNA): TGTGCCAGCAGCTTAGGCAGGGGCTACGAGCAGTACGTC. It specifies CASSLGRGYEQYV.

The rearrangement joins TRBV19 to TRBJ1-2; 10 positions agree with TRBD1. Germline V gene data show CDR1 as LNHDA and CDR2 as SQIVND (reference sequence). The V and J ends lost 4 bases and 1 base, in that order; junction bases with no gene match: 6. The CDR3 contains 16 residues. CDR3 in amino acids: CASSKRQGADNYGYTF. DNA for the CDR3: TGTGCCAGTAGTAAACGACAGGGGGCTGATAACTATGGCTACACCTTC.

With respect to this clone: Other DNA sequences in the sample encode the same CDR3. The chain couples TRBV11-3 to TRBJ2-1; no clear D gene. Per germline, CDR1 SGHNT and CDR2 YENEEA. Trimming removed 5 bases from V and 4 bases from J, with 9 bases in between. There are 13 residues in the CDR3. For the CDR3, the DNA is TGTGCCAGCAGCCTTGGGCCGTACAATGAGCAGTTCTTC. Protein product: CASSLGPYNEQFF.

This chain joins TRBV7-9 and TRBJ2-1, with 10 bases fitting TRBD1. This CDR3 is built from 14 residues. V shed 5 bases, J shed 7 bases, and the junction held 5 bases outside the gene matches. Germline CDR1 SEHNR, CDR2 FQNEAQ (reference sequence). In DNA, the CDR3 is TGTGCCAGCAGCCCTGACAGGGGGCAGAATGAGCAGTTCTTC. Translation: CASSPDRGQNEQFF.

The V gene is TRBV7-3, the J gene TRBJ2-1; D not resolved. This CDR3 region has 11 residues. The V end was cut by 5 bases, the J end by 6 bases, with 5 bases between. CDR1 is SGHTA and CDR2 is FQGTGA in the germline V gene. The CDR3 DNA reads as TGTGCCAGCAGCGTCGGCAATGAGCAGTTCTTC. Amino acids: CASSVGNEQFF.

V gene TRBV6-5 combines with J gene TRBJ2-2, with D maybe TRBD2 (6 bases). The ends were cut back, 4 bases at V and 5 bases at J, with 8 bases in the middle. The CDR3 contains 13 residues. Germline loops: CDR1 MNHEY, CDR2 SVGAGI. Written as DNA, the CDR3 is TGTGCCAGCAGTTGGAGCGGGACCGGGGAGCTGTTTTTT. It encodes CASSWSGTGELFF.

The CDR3 loop is CASSLRTSGSRDTQYF. For the CDR3, the DNA is TGTGCCAGCAGCTTACGTACTAGCGGGAGTCGCGATACGCAGTATTTT. The chain carries TRBV7-2 and TRBJ2-3, with 11 bases aligning to TRBD2. Per germline, CDR1 SGHTA and CDR2 FQGNSA. V shed 2 bases, J shed 6 bases, and the junction held 7 bases outside the gene matches. The CDR3 has 16 amino acids.

V gene TRBV7-9 combines with J gene TRBJ1-3, with 12 bases lining up with TRBD1. The CDR3 sequence is 16 residues long. Germline CDR1 is SEHNR and CDR2 is FQNEAQ (reference sequence). V lost 4 bases and J lost 7; bases outside the gene matches: 8. In nucleotides, the CDR3 is TGTGCCAGCAGCTCGTCCCTGGGACAGGGGGCGAACACCATATATTTT. This translates into CASSSSLGQGANTIYF.

In its sample, this clone was seen once. The genes are TRBV19 and TRBJ2-5; 7 nucleotides align to TRBD1. V lost 5 bases and J lost 1; bases outside the gene matches: 4. The V gene's germline CDR1 is LNHDA and CDR2 SQIVND (reference sequence). The CDR3 length is 14 residues. CDR3: CASSPGTAQETQYF. Here the CDR3 DNA reads TGTGCCAGTAGTCCAGGGACAGCCCAAGAGACCCAGTACTTC.

This chain links TRBV7-3 with TRBJ2-1; 10 bases are a match to TRBD2. The CDR3 is made up of 16 amino acids. V lost 5 bases, J lost 6 bases, and 10 bases stayed unmatched. CDR1 is SGHTA and CDR2 is FQGTGA in the germline V gene. The CDR3 region is CASSPRTSGDSNEQFF. CDR3 bases: TGTGCCAGCAGCCCACGGACTAGCGGAGACAGCAATGAGCAGTTCTTC.

This chain links TRBV10-3 with TRBJ1-1; possible D gene TRBD1, 5 bases. V gave up 7 bases and J gave up 0 bases, with 15 bases separating them. The CDR3 is 15 residues long. Germline-derived CDR1 and CDR2 are ENHRY and SYGVKD. CDR3 DNA sequence: TGTGCCATCACCAAGCAGGGACTACTGAACACTGAAGCTTTCTTT. This gives the protein CAITKQGLLNTEAFF.

This chain connects TRBV29-1 to TRBJ2-3; D is perhaps TRBD1 (6 bases). Trimming took 5 bases from V and 0 from J, leaving 12 bases between them. The CDR3 loop spans 14 amino acids. Looked up from germline, CDR1 is SQVTM and CDR2 is ANQGSEA. The chain's CDR3 is CSVLGQYSTDTQYF. The DNA of the CDR3 is TGCAGCGTTTTGGGACAATACAGCACAGATACGCAGTATTTT.

The gene calls are TRBV6-5 and TRBJ2-2, with D perhaps TRBD2 (6 bases). The CDR3 is made up of 14 amino acids. Trimming pared 6 bases from V and 7 bases from J, leaving 15 bases between. Germline loops: CDR1 MNHEY, CDR2 SVGAGI. The CDR3 here is CASRSAGSVGELFF. The CDR3, as DNA: TGTGCCAGCAGATCCGCGGGATCGGTCGGGGAGCTGTTTTTT.

The J gene is TRBJ1-1, the V gene TRBV10-3, with 11 bases that match TRBD1. The CDR3 covers 14 residues. V was clipped by 6 bases and J by 3 bases; unmatched bases: 3. Germline lookup yields CDR1 ENHRY and CDR2 SYGVKD. DNA of the CDR3: TGTGCCATCAGGGGGGACAGGGGGGACACTGAAGCTTTCTTT. This gives the protein CAIRGDRGDTEAFF.

The rearrangement joins TRBV27 to TRBJ1-5; 9 bases match TRBD1. This CDR3 has 14 amino acids. From germline, CDR1 is MNHEY and CDR2 SMNVEV (reference sequence). Trimming removed 6 bases from V and 5 bases from J; junction bases left unmatched: 5. CDR3 bases: TGTGCCAGCAGCCGACAGGGGGGGGATCAGCCCCAGCATTTT. Translating it yields CASSRQGGDQPQHF.

Only one count was recorded for this clone. The gene calls are TRBV5-6 and TRBJ1-2; TRBD1 aligns across 9 bases. The CDR3 is 14 amino acids. Germline V CDR1 and CDR2: SGHDT, YYEEEE. J was trimmed by 2 bases and V by 3 bases; bases with no gene match: 2. The CDR3 sequence is CASSWDRVNYGYTF. CDR3 sequence (DNA): TGTGCCAGCAGCTGGGACAGGGTAAACTATGGCTACACCTTC.